This T cell receptor (beta chain) came from a study of blood T cell repertoires in COVID-19. The data were produced by immunoSEQ multiplex PCR, yet TCRdb's version contains in-frame clones alone and is incomplete. The table has roughly 190,000 clones, about 81% seen once; the top ten hold approximately 14%. Germline V gene sequence: CDR1 MNHEY, CDR2 SVGAGI. This CDR3 has 11 amino acids. Trimming took 4 bases from V and 11 from J, leaving 11 bases between them. This receptor was taken from a man aged 30-40 years with active or convalescent COVID-19. The sequenced material came from peripheral blood. V usage is TRBV6-5 and J usage is TRBJ1-1; no reliable D call. CDR3 in amino acids: CASSSGGTAFF. Here the CDR3 DNA reads TGTGCCAGCAGTTCCGGCGGAACGGCTTTCTTT.